This TCR beta chain was found in a study of OX40 agonist ivuxolimab in advanced cancers. Study background: Among those enrolled, mean age was about 63 years (range roughly 20 to 85) and 82.7% were male. Findings and limits, study-wide: The CD4+ and CD8+ T cells in the blood had expanded clonally by week 6 at 0.1 to 3.0 mg/kg.

V was pared by 5 bases and J by 0 bases, with 10 bases of the junction left unmatched. The germline gives CDR1 SGHVS, CDR2 FQNEAQ. The CDR3 contains 16 residues. Remarks on this clone: The antigen is undetermined.

This table comes from immunoSEQ multiplex PCR, and its TCRdb copy is limited to in-frame clones, with some not included. The sample consists of almost 20,000 clones, less than 90% of them appearing once. This sequence originates from an adult with an advanced solid tumor such as melanoma, head and neck, liver or kidney cancer. Sequencing used CD4+ or CD8+ T cells sorted from blood, obtained in a trial of the OX40 agonist ivuxolimab. The chain uses TRBV7-8 and TRBJ2-7; 7 nucleotides match TRBD1. CDR3 DNA sequence: TGTGCCAGCAGCAAACGCACAGGGGCCATCTCCTACGAGCAGTACTTC. It specifies CASSKRTGAISYEQYF.